Presented here are 18 T cell receptor beta chains from one specimen sequenced in a study of early T cells in non-severe SARS-CoV-2 infection. MiXCR was run by TCRdb on the 5' RACE reads, yielding one entry per CDR3 protein. The sample includes approximately 40,000 distinct CDR3 sequences, roughly 9.9% seen only once; the top ten take roughly 12%. The sequenced sample was whole blood. These receptors all come from an adult who was a healthcare worker with PCR-confirmed SARS-CoV-2 infection or an uninfected control (not recorded which).

The genes are TRBV7-2 and TRBJ2-7; no firm D call. The ends were cut back, 1 base at V and 9 bases at J, with 25 bases in the middle. The CDR3 consists of 17 residues. Germline V gene lookup returns CDR1 SGHTA and CDR2 FQGNSA. The CDR3 reads CASSLVPPAIEITGQYF. CDR3 sequence (DNA): TGTGCCAGCAGCTTAGTCCCTCCTGCGATCGAGATAACGGGGCAGTACTTC.

In its sample, this clonotype was seen many times. J is TRBJ2-1 and V is TRBV3-1, with D possibly TRBD1 on 6 matching bases. Germline-derived CDR1 and CDR2 are LGHDT and YNNKEL (reference sequence). Trimming left V 4 bases short and J 6 bases short, with 13 bases between. The CDR3 totals 14 residues. The CDR3 region has the DNA TGTGCCAGCAGCCGCAGCACAGGGTTCAATGAGCAGTTCTTC. Its translation: CASSRSTGFNEQFF.

The chain uses TRBV20-1 and TRBJ2-7, with TRBD1 matching 7 bases. The CDR3 sequence is 16 residues long. CDR1 DFQATT and CDR2 SNEGSKA come from the germline V gene (reference sequence). V was clipped by 5 bases and J by 2 bases; unmatched bases: 15. CDR3 sequence (DNA): TGCAGTGCTCGATCTAGGTCCCCTCAGGGGGCCTACGAGCAGTACTTC. This sequence encodes CSARSRSPQGAYEQYF.

The chain carries TRBV5-1 and TRBJ2-4; D unresolved. Trimming removed 0 bases from V and 8 bases from J, with 15 bases in between. This CDR3 is 15 amino acids long. Per germline, CDR1 SGHRS and CDR2 YFSETQ. In DNA, the CDR3 is TGCGCCAGCAGCTTGGAAGGCGCCGCAGGAGACATTCAGTACTTC. Its translation is CASSLEGAAGDIQYF. The whole variable domain, remainder taken from reference TRBV5-1 and TRBJ2-4, is KAGVTQTPRYLIKTRGQQVTLSCSPISGHRSVSWYQQTPGQGLQFLFEYFSETQRNKGNFPGRFSGRQFSNSRSEMNVSTLELGDSALYLCASSLEGAAGDIQYFGAGTRLSVL.

The chain couples TRBV29-1 to TRBJ2-2, with D possibly matching TRBD1 (6 bases). Trimming left V 5 bases short and J 4 bases short, with 20 bases between. The CDR3 has 16 amino acids. Germline V gene lookup returns CDR1 SQVTM and CDR2 ANQGSEA. As DNA, the CDR3 is TGCAGCGTTTGGGCCAGGGGTTTCGGGCGCACCGGGGAGCTGTTTTTT. This encodes CSVWARGFGRTGELFF.

The rearrangement links TRBV11-3 to TRBJ2-1, with a possible D match to TRBD2 (6 bases). Germline V lookup: CDR1 SGHNT, CDR2 YENEEA. With 0 bases removed from V and 0 bases from J, the gap between germline ends came to 9 bases. The CDR3 has 16 amino acids. The CDR3 sequence: CASSLEGTRSYNEQFF. Written as DNA, the CDR3 is TGTGCCAGCAGCTTAGAGGGGACTCGCTCCTACAATGAGCAGTTCTTC.

This clonotype was found many times. The chain recombines TRBV6-1 with TRBJ2-2; no definite D call. Looked up from germline, CDR1 is MNHNS and CDR2 is SASEGT. The CDR3 runs to 14 residues. The V and J ends lost 8 bases and 2 bases respectively, with 12 bases between them. CDR3 residues: CASSDLGNTGELFF. For the CDR3, the DNA is TGTGCCAGCTCAGACTTGGGTAACACCGGGGAGCTGTTTTTT.

This clonotype was observed many times. The chain joins TRBV18 to TRBJ2-7; 8 bases align to TRBD1. With 3 bases clipped from V and 1 base from J, the junction kept 5 bases outside the gene matches. The germline CDR1 and CDR2 sequences are KGHSH and LQKENI. The CDR3 is made up of 15 amino acids. CDR3: CASSPRDRMSYEQYF. CDR3 DNA sequence: TGTGCCAGCTCACCCCGGGACAGGATGTCCTACGAGCAGTACTTC.

This clonotype was counted at least ten times. The chain couples TRBV6-2 or TRBV6-3 to TRBJ1-4, with TRBD1 matching over 7 bases. After removal of 6 bases from V and 6 bases from J, the junction contained 10 bases not matched to a gene. The CDR3 is made up of 15 amino acids. Per the germline V gene, CDR1 is MNHEY and CDR2 is SVGEGT. The CDR3 coding sequence is TGTGCCAGCAGCTCGAGGACAGGCCTTGATGAAAAACTGTTTTTT. It is translated as CASSSRTGLDEKLFF.

The V call is TRBV29-1, the J call TRBJ2-7; D tentatively fits TRBD1 or TRBD2 (5 bases each). The V and J ends lost 6 bases and 1 base respectively, with 10 bases between them. This CDR3 is 12 amino acids long. Germline V CDR1 and CDR2: SQVTM, ANQGSEA. The CDR3 loop reads CSVRDRSYEQYF. CDR3 nucleotide sequence: TGCAGCGTCAGGGACCGATCCTACGAGCAGTACTTC.

This clonotype was counted a few times. J is TRBJ1-1 and V is TRBV12-5; D remains unclear. V gave up 5 bases and J gave up 2 bases, with 12 bases separating them. The CDR3 covers 14 residues. The germline V gene encodes CDR1 LGHNT and CDR2 FRNRAP. CDR3 sequence: CASGPGGANTEAFF. The CDR3 bases are TGTGCTAGTGGTCCTGGTGGAGCAAACACTGAAGCTTTCTTT.

V is TRBV12-3 or TRBV12-4 and J is TRBJ2-2; 7 bases line up with TRBD1. This CDR3 is 15 amino acids long. With V trimmed by 2 bases and J by 4 bases, 4 bases remained unmatched. CDR3 bases: TGTGCCAGCAGTTTAACAGGGGAACTCACCGGGGAGCTGTTTTTT. Its translation is CASSLTGELTGELFF.

This clonotype was detected many times. CDR3 bases: TGTGCCAGCAGCAGGGACACCTATTACGAGCAGTACTTC. Translation gives CASSRDTYYEQYF. The chain recombines TRBV6-5 with TRBJ2-7; D perhaps matches TRBD1 (6 bases). Trimming left V 6 bases short and J 4 bases short, with 13 bases between. The CDR3 consists of 13 residues. The germline V gene has CDR1 MNHEY and CDR2 SVGAGI.

In its sample, this clonotype was seen many times. The V call is TRBV20-1, the J call TRBJ1-2; 7 nucleotides line up with TRBD1. The germline V gene has CDR1 DFQATT and CDR2 SNEGSKA (reference sequence). Unmatched junction bases numbered 6, after V lost 1 base and J lost 4 bases. The CDR3 contains 14 residues. The CDR3 spells CSARVPGQVYGYTF. CDR3 DNA: TGCAGTGCTAGAGTCCCAGGACAGGTCTATGGCTACACCTTC.

Many counts were recorded for this clonotype. The chain couples TRBV20-1 to TRBJ2-7, with TRBD1 identical over 10 bases. This CDR3 has 15 residues. Trimming removed 4 bases from V and 5 bases from J; junction bases left unmatched: 11. The germline CDR1 and CDR2 sequences are DFQATT and SNEGSKA (reference sequence). The CDR3 nucleotides read TGCAGTGCTACCGATCGTGACAGGGGGCTTGACGAGCAGTACTTC. This sequence encodes CSATDRDRGLDEQYF.

Many counts were recorded for this clonotype. The genes are TRBV12-3 or TRBV12-4 and TRBJ1-6; D is perhaps TRBD1 (6 bases). The CDR3 length is 16 residues. Trimming took 5 bases from V and 7 from J, leaving 18 bases between them. The CDR3 DNA reads as TGTGCCAGCAGTAGGGGAGGACACCAGGGGAATTCACCCCTCCACTTT. Amino acids: CASSRGGHQGNSPLHF.

At least ten counts were recorded for this clonotype. The V and J genes are TRBV10-3 and TRBJ1-4; 7 nucleotides align to TRBD1. The CDR3 covers 14 residues. Germline V gives CDR1 ENHRY, CDR2 SYGVKD. After removal of 3 bases from V and 8 bases from J, the junction contained 6 bases not matched to a gene. CDR3 loop: CAISDPMTGEKLFF. For the CDR3, the DNA is TGTGCCATCAGTGATCCCATGACAGGGGAAAAACTGTTTTTT.

This clonotype was recorded a few times. The rearrangement links TRBV12-3 or TRBV12-4 to TRBJ2-6; 10 bases fit TRBD2. There are 21 residues in the CDR3. The ends lost 6 bases at V and 3 bases at J; junction bases unmatched: 20. The CDR3 region is CASRLNQRGGLRLSGANVLTF. Here the CDR3 DNA reads TGTGCCAGCAGACTCAACCAGCGGGGGGGCCTCCGGTTGAGTGGGGCCAACGTCCTGACTTTC.